This T cell receptor beta chain was captured by sequencing in a study of CD4 and CD8 cells across lung adenocarcinoma regions. V dropped 3 bases and J dropped 5 bases, with 10 bases sitting between them. CDR3 length: 13 amino acids. Germline values: CDR1 SGHDN, CDR2 FVKESK. TCRdb reprocessed the PCR reads via MiXCR and lists one record per CDR3 protein. Of tens of thousands of distinct CDR3 sequences listed, about 51% are singletons. This clonotype was detected many times. The sample comprised CD4+ T cells from the center of a lung tumor. The J gene is TRBJ2-5, the V gene TRBV14; perhaps TRBD1 as D (5 bases). The receptor was derived from a male donor with lung adenocarcinoma. The CD4 and CD8 labels of this study may be unreliable. Here the CDR3 reads CASSHRVRETQYF. For the CDR3, the DNA is TGTGCCAGCAGCCACAGGGTTCGCGAGACCCAGTACTTC.